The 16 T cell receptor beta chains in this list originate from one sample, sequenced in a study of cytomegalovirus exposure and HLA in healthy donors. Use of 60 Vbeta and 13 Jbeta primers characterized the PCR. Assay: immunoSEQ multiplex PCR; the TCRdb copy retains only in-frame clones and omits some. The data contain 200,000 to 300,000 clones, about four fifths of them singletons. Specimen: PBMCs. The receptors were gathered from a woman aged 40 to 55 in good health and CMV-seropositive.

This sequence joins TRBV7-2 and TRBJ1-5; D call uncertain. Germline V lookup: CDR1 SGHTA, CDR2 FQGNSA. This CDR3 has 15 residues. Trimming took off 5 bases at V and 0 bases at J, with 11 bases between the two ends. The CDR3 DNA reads TGTGCCAGCAGCCGGAGAGTCGATAGCAATCAGCCCCAGCATTTT. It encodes CASSRRVDSNQPQHF.

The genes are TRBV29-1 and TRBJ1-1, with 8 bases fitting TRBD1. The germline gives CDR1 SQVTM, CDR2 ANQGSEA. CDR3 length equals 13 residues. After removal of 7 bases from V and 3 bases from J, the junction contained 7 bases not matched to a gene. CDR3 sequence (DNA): TGCAGCGCCCCAACAGGGGGGCACACTGAAGCTTTCTTT. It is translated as CSAPTGGHTEAFF.

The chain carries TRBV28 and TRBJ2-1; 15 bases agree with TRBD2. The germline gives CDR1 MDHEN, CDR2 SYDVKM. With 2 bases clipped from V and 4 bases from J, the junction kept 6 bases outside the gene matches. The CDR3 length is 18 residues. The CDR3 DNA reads TGTGCCAGCAGTTTAAGGGGACTAGCGGGAGGCCCGTACAATGAGCAGTTCTTC. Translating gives CASSLRGLAGGPYNEQFF.

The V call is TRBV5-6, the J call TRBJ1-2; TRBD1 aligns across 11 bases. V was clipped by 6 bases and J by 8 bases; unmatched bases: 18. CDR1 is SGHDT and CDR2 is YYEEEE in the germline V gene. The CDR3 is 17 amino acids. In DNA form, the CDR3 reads TGTGCCAGCACCGATTTTGGACAGGGGGCGCGAGTGTGGGGCTACACCTTC. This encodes CASTDFGQGARVWGYTF.

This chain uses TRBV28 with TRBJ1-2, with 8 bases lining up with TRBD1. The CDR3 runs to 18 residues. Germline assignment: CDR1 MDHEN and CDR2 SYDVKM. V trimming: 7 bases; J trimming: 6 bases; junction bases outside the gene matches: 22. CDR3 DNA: TGTGCCAGCACCCCCCGACGGGGGAGGACAGGGATAGAACATGGCTACACCTTC. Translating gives CASTPRRGRTGIEHGYTF.

The CDR3 DNA reads TGTGCCAGCTCACCATTCACGCTAGACAATGAGCAGTTCTTC. Residues: CASSPFTLDNEQFF. V is TRBV18 and J is TRBJ2-1; D ambiguous. V gave up 2 bases and J gave up 5 bases, with 10 bases separating them. The CDR3 runs to 14 residues. The germline V gene encodes CDR1 KGHSH and CDR2 LQKENI.

The chain's CDR3 is CASSPNAYSGNTIYF. For the CDR3, the DNA is TGTGCCAGCAGCCCAAATGCCTATTCTGGAAACACCATATATTTT. This rearrangement joins TRBV7-9 to TRBJ1-3; unclear D gene. The CDR3 contains 15 residues. CDR1 SEHNR and CDR2 FQNEAQ come from the germline V gene (reference sequence). V was clipped by 5 bases and J by 1 base, with 12 bases between them. Looking up the rest from reference TRBV7-9 and TRBJ1-3 gives the full variable domain: DTGVSQNPRHKITKRGQNVTFRCDPISEHNRLYWYRQTLGQGPEFLTYFQNEAQLEKSRLLSDRFSAERPKGSFSTLEIQRTEQGDSAMYLCASSPNAYSGNTIYFGEGSWLTVV.

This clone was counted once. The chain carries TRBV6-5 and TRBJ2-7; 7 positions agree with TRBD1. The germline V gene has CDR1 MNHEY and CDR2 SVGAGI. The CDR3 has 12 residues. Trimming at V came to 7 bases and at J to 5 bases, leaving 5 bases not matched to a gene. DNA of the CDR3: TGTGCCAGCACCAAGGGGACAGACGAGCAGTACTTC. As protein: CASTKGTDEQYF.

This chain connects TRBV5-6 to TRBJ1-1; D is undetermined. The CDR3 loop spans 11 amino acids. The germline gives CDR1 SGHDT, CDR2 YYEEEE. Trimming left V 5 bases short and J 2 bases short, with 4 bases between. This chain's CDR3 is CASSLNTEAFF. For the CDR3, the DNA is TGTGCCAGCAGTTTAAACACTGAAGCTTTCTTT.

CDR3 DNA sequence: TGCGCCAGCAGCCCACAGGGACTAGATAACAATGAGCAGTTCTTC. Translated, it gives CASSPQGLDNNEQFF. The chain couples TRBV5-1 to TRBJ2-1; 8 nucleotides match TRBD2. The length of the CDR3 is 15 residues. CDR1 and CDR2 from the germline V gene are SGHRS and YFSETQ. Trimming took 4 bases from V and 5 from J; bases not matched to a gene: 8.

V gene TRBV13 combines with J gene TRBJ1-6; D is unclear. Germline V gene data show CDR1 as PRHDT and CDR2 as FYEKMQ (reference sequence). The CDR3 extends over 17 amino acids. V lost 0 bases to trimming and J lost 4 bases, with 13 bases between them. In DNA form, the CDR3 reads TGTGCCAGCAGCTTAGGGTCCGTAGCACAATATAATTCACCCCTCCACTTT. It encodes CASSLGSVAQYNSPLHF. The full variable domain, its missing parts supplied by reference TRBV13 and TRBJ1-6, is AAGVIQSPRHLIKEKRETATLKCYPIPRHDTVYWYQQGPGQDPQFLISFYEKMQSDKGSIPDRFSAQQFSDYHSELNMSSLELGDSALYFCASSLGSVAQYNSPLHFGNGTRLTVT.

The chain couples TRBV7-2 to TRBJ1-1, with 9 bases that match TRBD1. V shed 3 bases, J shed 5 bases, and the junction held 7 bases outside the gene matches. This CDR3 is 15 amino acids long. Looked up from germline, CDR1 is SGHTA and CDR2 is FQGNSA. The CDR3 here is CASSFKGQGITEAFF. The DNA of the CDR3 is TGTGCCAGCAGCTTCAAGGGACAGGGAATTACTGAAGCTTTCTTT.

The CDR3 coding sequence is TGTGCCAGCAGTTTATTCGGCGGGAGCTTTAATGAGCAGTTCTTC. Its translation: CASSLFGGSFNEQFF. The chain uses TRBV28 and TRBJ2-1; 7 bases are a match to TRBD2. Per germline, CDR1 MDHEN and CDR2 SYDVKM. This CDR3 contains 15 residues. The V segment lost 1 base and the J segment 7 bases; nucleotides outside the gene matches: 7.

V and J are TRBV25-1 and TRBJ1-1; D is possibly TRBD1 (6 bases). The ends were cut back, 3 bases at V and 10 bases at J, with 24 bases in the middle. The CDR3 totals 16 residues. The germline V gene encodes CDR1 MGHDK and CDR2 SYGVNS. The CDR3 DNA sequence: TGTGCCAGCAGTGAGGCCCGGACAGTGAACTTCGGAGGAGCTTTCTTT. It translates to CASSEARTVNFGGAFF.

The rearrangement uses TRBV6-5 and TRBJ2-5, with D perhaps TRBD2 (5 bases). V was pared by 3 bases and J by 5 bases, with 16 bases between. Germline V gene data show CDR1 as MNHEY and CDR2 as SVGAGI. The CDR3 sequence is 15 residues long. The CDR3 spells CASSYAGLVGETQYF. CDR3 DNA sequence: TGTGCCAGCAGTTATGCGGGTTTAGTCGGGGAGACCCAGTACTTC.

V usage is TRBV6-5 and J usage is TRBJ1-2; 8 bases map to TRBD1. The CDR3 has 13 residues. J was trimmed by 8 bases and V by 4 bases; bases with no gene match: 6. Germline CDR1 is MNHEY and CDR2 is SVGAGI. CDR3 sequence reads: CASSWTGRQGYTF. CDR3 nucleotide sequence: TGTGCCAGCAGTTGGACAGGGAGGCAAGGCTACACCTTC.